One and the same sample provided the 17 T cell receptor beta chains below, sequenced in a study of T cell repertoires in cytomegalovirus infection (dated 2019 in TCRdb). Sequencer: Illumina HiSeq 1500. In TCRdb, the public reads were trimmed at Q25 with fastp and aligned with MiXCR, with productive beta chains retained. CDR3 protein sequences are deduplicated, and each keeps its most common genes and DNA. The sample profile shows about 130,000 distinct CDR3 sequences; roughly a quarter of them were found once. The top ten hold 30% to 35% of the sample. The antigens for these receptors are not known. The sample taken for sequencing was PBMCs, sequenced either directly or after in vitro stimulation (not recorded which). Source of these receptors: a human donor in good health (CMV status not recorded). Some clones in this sample may be carry-over from other donors' samples.

The gene calls are TRBV6-1 and TRBJ2-2, with 10 bases fitting TRBD2. J was trimmed by 6 bases and V by 2 bases; bases with no gene match: 0. The CDR3 has 14 amino acids. The germline V gene has CDR1 MNHNS and CDR2 SASEGT. CDR3 loop: CASSELAGAGELFF. Written as DNA, the CDR3 is TGTGCCAGCAGTGAACTAGCGGGAGCCGGGGAGCTGTTTTTT.

In this sample, this clonotype turned up many times. This rearrangement joins TRBV28 to TRBJ1-4; D call uncertain. The CDR3 sequence is 12 residues long. Germline V gene lookup returns CDR1 MDHEN and CDR2 SYDVKM. V lost 1 base to trimming and J lost 8 bases, with 5 bases between them. Here the CDR3 reads CASSLSYEKLFF. CDR3 DNA: TGTGCCAGCAGTTTATCCTACGAAAAACTGTTTTTT.

Ten or more counts support this clonotype. This chain joins TRBV6-1 and TRBJ2-3; maybe TRBD1 (6 bases). This CDR3 spans 16 amino acids. The V end lost 5 bases, the J end lost 1 base, and 16 bases lay between the germline ends. Germline-derived CDR1 and CDR2 are MNHNS and SASEGT. CDR3 bases: TGTGCCAGCAGTTCCAGTTGGGGGCTGGGCACAGATACGCAGTATTTT. The encoded protein is CASSSSWGLGTDTQYF.

This clonotype was detected ten times or more. The rearrangement joins TRBV7-2 to TRBJ2-4; unclear D gene. The CDR3 is made up of 14 amino acids. V lost 5 bases and J 2 bases, leaving 10 bases between the germline ends. Germline lookup yields CDR1 SGHTA and CDR2 FQGNSA. The DNA for the CDR3 is TGTGCCAGCAGCCCGAGGCCAACCAAAAACATTCAGTACTTC. It is translated as CASSPRPTKNIQYF. The entire variable domain, with the rest obtained from reference TRBV7-2 and TRBJ2-4, is as follows: GAGVSQSPSNKVTEKGKDVELRCDPISGHTALYWYRQSLGQGLEFLIYFQGNSAPDKSGLPSDRFSAERTGGSVSTLTIQRTQQEDSAVYLCASSPRPTKNIQYFGAGTRLSVL.

This clonotype was observed at least ten times. The J gene is TRBJ1-1, the V gene TRBV7-2; TRBD1 is a possible D gene (5 bases). Deletions cut 6 bases from V and 1 base from J, with 15 bases between. Germline V gene lookup returns CDR1 SGHTA and CDR2 FQGNSA. This CDR3 contains 15 residues. The CDR3 region has the DNA TGTGCCAGCAGTCTCGACCCAGGACAGAACACTGAAGCTTTCTTT. Translating it yields CASSLDPGQNTEAFF.

This clonotype was seen a handful of times. V and J are TRBV6-6 and TRBJ2-1; 7 positions match TRBD2. This CDR3 is built from 12 residues. In germline, CDR1 is MNHNY, CDR2 SVGAGI (reference sequence). V trimming: 8 bases; J trimming: 9 bases; junction bases outside the gene matches: 7. The DNA of the CDR3 is TGTGCCAGCCGGGAGGCCGGTCGTGAGCAGTTCTTC. Translation: CASREAGREQFF.

The chain has TRBV18 and TRBJ1-2, with no clear D. V was trimmed by 2 bases and J by 0 bases, leaving 10 bases between them. The CDR3 is made up of 15 amino acids. Germline V gene lookup returns CDR1 KGHSH and CDR2 LQKENI. The CDR3 here is CASSPAPTANYGYTF. CDR3 bases: TGTGCCAGCTCACCAGCTCCAACTGCTAACTATGGCTACACCTTC.

The V gene is TRBV28, the J gene TRBJ1-5, with 9 bases fitting TRBD1. This CDR3 has 15 residues. The germline gives CDR1 MDHEN, CDR2 SYDVKM. J lost 7 bases, V lost 6 bases, and 10 bases had no gene match. This CDR3 reads CASSPMGQGYQPQHF. The CDR3 DNA reads TGTGCCAGCAGCCCGATGGGACAGGGTTACCAGCCCCAGCATTTT. Complete variable domain (other parts from reference TRBV28 and TRBJ1-5): DVKVTQSSRYLVKRTGEKVFLECVQDMDHENMFWYRQDPGLGLRLIYFSYDVKMKEKGDIPEGYSVSREKKERFSLILESASTNQTSMYLCASSPMGQGYQPQHFGDGTRLSIL.

The CDR3 loop reads CASKETSVHNEQFF. The CDR3 DNA is TGTGCCAGCAAGGAGACTAGCGTCCACAATGAGCAGTTCTTC. The V gene is TRBV7-2, the J gene TRBJ2-1, with TRBD2 matching over 8 bases. The CDR3 contains 14 residues. The germline V gene has CDR1 SGHTA and CDR2 FQGNSA. V shed 7 bases, J shed 5 bases, and the junction held 7 bases outside the gene matches.

This clonotype is categorized as medium-sized. The chain carries TRBV12-3 or TRBV12-4 and TRBJ1-1; TRBD1 is a possible D gene (5 bases). The CDR3 spans 17 residues. Trimming stripped 7 bases from V and 0 bases from J, with 21 bases between. CDR3 DNA: TGTGCCAGCACCCTCACCTGGGGGGGGTTCATGAACACTGAAGCTTTCTTT. It codes for CASTLTWGGFMNTEAFF.

The rearrangement joins TRBV5-6 to TRBJ2-7, with 10 positions matching TRBD1. The CDR3 extends over 16 amino acids. With V trimmed by 0 bases and J by 1 base, 4 bases remained unmatched. The V gene's germline CDR1 is SGHDT and CDR2 YYEEEE. The CDR3 nucleotides read TGTGCCAGCAGCTTGGGACAGGGGGCTTCTTCCTACGAGCAGTACTTC. It is translated as CASSLGQGASSYEQYF.

The CDR3: CASVVGSSYNEQFF. CDR3 sequence (DNA): TGTGCCAGCGTTGTCGGGAGCTCCTACAATGAGCAGTTCTTC. The rearrangement links TRBV2 to TRBJ2-1; possibly TRBD2 for D (6 bases). CDR3 length equals 14 residues. Germline assignment: CDR1 SNHLY and CDR2 FYNNEI. With 8 bases removed from V and 0 bases from J, the gap between germline ends came to 11 bases.

This clonotype has only a few counts. The chain carries TRBV4-1 and TRBJ2-7; D assignment may be TRBD1 or TRBD2 (5 bases each). The length of the CDR3 is 15 residues. The V and J ends lost 3 bases and 4 bases respectively, with 16 bases between them. The V gene's germline CDR1 is MGHRA and CDR2 YSYEKL. The CDR3 is CASSHNSGTAYEQYV. Written as DNA, the CDR3 is TGCGCCAGCAGCCACAACTCTGGGACGGCTTACGAGCAGTACGTC.

V gene TRBV15 combines with J gene TRBJ1-2; D perhaps matches TRBD1 (5 bases). V lost 4 bases and J 4 bases, leaving 13 bases between the germline ends. The CDR3 totals 14 residues. Germline V lookup: CDR1 LNHNV, CDR2 YYDKDF (reference sequence). CDR3 loop: CATSTRQTGYGYTF. For the CDR3, the DNA is TGTGCCACCAGCACTAGACAGACCGGCTATGGCTACACCTTC.

The sample holds a few counts of this clonotype. V is TRBV4-1 and J is TRBJ2-7; weak D call: TRBD2 (6 bases). The CDR3 totals 16 residues. Trimming removed 1 base from V and 0 bases from J, with 13 bases in between. Germline-derived CDR1 and CDR2 are MGHRA and YSYEKL. In nucleotides, the CDR3 is TGCGCCAGCAGCCAAGCCCGCGGGGAAAGCTCCTACGAGCAGTACTTC. It specifies CASSQARGESSYEQYF.

This clonotype occurred a few times. V is TRBV15 and J is TRBJ2-3; D possibly matches TRBD1 or TRBD2 (5 bases each). Trimming removed 1 base from V and 3 bases from J, with 11 bases in between. CDR3 length equals 15 residues. The germline CDR1 and CDR2 sequences are LNHNV and YYDKDF (reference sequence). CDR3 DNA: TGTGCCACCAGCAGAGTGCCGGGGCGTACAGATACGCAGTATTTT. Translation gives CATSRVPGRTDTQYF. Full variable domain (outside the CDR3, taken from reference TRBV15 and TRBJ2-3): DAMVIQNPRYQVTQFGKPVTLSCSQTLNHNVMYWYQQKSSQAPKLLFHYYDKDFNNEADTPDNFQSRRPNTSFCFLDIRSPGLGDTAMYLCATSRVPGRTDTQYFGPGTRLTVL.

This clonotype was observed many times. As DNA, the CDR3 is TGTGCCAGCAGCATAGGGACAGCTAACAATGAGCAGTTCTTC. Its translation is CASSIGTANNEQFF. This chain joins TRBV7-2 and TRBJ2-1; 7 nucleotides line up with TRBD1. The germline V gene has CDR1 SGHTA and CDR2 FQGNSA. The CDR3 is 14 amino acids. Trimming at V came to 5 bases and at J to 5 bases, leaving 6 bases not matched to a gene.